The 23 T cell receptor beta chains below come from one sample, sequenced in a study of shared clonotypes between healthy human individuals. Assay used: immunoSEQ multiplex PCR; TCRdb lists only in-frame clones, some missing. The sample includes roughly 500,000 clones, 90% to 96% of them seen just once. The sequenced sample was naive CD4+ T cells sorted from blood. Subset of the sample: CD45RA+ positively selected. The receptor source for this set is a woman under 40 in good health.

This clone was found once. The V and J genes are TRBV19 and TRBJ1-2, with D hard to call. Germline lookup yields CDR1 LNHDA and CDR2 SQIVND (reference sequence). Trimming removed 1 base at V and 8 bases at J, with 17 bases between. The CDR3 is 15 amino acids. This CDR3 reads CASSIVPLSAGGYTF. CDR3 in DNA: TGTGCCAGTAGTATAGTTCCGCTTTCGGCGGGCGGCTACACCTTC.

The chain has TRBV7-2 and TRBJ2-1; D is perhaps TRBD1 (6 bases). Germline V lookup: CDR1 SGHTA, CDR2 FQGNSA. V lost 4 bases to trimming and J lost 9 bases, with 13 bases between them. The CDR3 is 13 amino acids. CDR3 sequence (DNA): TGTGCCAGCAGCTCACACAGGGTGATTGAGCAGTTCTTC. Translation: CASSSHRVIEQFF.

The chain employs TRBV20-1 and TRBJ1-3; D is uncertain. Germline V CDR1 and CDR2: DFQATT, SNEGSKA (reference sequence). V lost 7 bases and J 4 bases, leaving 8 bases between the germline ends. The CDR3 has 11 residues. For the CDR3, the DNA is TGCAGTGGTTACAAGGGAAACACCATATATTTT. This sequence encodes CSGYKGNTIYF.

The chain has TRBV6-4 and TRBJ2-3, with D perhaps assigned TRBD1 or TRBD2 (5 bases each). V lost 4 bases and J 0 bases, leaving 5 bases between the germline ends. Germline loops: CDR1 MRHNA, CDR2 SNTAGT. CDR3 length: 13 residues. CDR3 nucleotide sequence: TGTGCCAGCAGTGGGGACAGCACAGATACGCAGTATTTT. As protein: CASSGDSTDTQYF.

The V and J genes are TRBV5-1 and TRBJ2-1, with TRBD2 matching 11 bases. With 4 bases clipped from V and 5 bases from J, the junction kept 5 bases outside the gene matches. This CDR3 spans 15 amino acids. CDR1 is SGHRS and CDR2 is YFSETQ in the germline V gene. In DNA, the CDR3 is TGCGCCAGCAGCGGGGTAGCGGGAGGGAACAATGAGCAGTTCTTC. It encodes CASSGVAGGNNEQFF.

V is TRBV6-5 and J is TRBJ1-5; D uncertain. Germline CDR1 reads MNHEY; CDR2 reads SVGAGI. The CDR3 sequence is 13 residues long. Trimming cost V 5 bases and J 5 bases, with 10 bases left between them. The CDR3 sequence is CASSPLPHQPQHF. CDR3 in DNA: TGTGCCAGCAGTCCGCTTCCCCATCAGCCCCAGCATTTT.

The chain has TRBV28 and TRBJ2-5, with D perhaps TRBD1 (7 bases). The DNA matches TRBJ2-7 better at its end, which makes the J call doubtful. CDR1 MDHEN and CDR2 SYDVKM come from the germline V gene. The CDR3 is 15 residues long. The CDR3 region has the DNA TGTGCCAGCAGGTCAACAGGGGAGGCCCTCTACGAGCAGTACTTC. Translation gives CASRSTGEALYEQYF.

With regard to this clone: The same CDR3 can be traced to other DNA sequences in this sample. CDR3 region: CAWSAGETQYF. As DNA, the CDR3 is TGTGCCTGGAGCGCGGGGGAGACCCAGTACTTC. This chain links TRBV30 with TRBJ2-5; tentatively, D is TRBD2 (6 bases). This CDR3 contains 11 residues. Looked up from germline, CDR1 is GTSNPN and CDR2 is SVGIG (reference sequence). V was pared by 3 bases and J by 5 bases, with 7 bases between.

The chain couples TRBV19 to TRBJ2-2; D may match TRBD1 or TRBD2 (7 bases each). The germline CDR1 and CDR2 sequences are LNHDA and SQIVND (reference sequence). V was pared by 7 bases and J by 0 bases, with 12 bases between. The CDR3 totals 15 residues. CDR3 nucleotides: TGTGCCAGTAAAGCGGGACAGACGAACACCGGGGAGCTGTTTTTT. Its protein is CASKAGQTNTGELFF.

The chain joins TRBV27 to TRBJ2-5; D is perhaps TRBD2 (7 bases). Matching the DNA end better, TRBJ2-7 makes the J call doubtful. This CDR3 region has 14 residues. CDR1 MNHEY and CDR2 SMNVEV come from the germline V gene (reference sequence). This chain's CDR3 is CASRMGGGSYEQYF. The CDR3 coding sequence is TGTGCCAGCAGGATGGGAGGGGGCTCCTACGAGCAGTACTTC.

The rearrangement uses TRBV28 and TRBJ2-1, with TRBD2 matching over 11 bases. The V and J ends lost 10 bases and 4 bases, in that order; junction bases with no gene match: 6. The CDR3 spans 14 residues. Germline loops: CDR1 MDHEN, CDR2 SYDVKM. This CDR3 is CATKTSGIYNEQFF. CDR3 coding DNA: TGTGCCACCAAGACTAGCGGGATTTACAATGAGCAGTTCTTC.

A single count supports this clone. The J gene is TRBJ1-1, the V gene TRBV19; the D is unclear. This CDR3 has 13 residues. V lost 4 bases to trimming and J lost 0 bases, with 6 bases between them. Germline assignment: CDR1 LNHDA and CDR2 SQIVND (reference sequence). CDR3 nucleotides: TGTGCCAGTAGTAGCAACATGAACACTGAAGCTTTCTTT. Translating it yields CASSSNMNTEAFF. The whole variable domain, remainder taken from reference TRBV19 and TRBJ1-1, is DGGITQSPKYLFRKEGQNVTLSCEQNLNHDAMYWYRQDPGQGLRLIYYSQIVNDFQKGDIAEGYSVSREKKESFPLTVTSAQKNPTAFYLCASSSNMNTEAFFGQGTRLTVV.

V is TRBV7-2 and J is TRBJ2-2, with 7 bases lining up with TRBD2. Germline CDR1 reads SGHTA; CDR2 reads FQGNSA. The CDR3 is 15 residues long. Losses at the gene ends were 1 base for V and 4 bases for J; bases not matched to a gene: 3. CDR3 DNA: TGTGCCAGCAGCTTAGGACTAGCAGTCACCGGGGAGCTGTTTTTT. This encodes CASSLGLAVTGELFF.

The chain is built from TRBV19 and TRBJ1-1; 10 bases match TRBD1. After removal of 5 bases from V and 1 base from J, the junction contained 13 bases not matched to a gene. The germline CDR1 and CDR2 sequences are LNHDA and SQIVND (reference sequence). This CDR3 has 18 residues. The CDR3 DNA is TGTGCCAGTAGTCAGCGGGACAGGGGAGGTCGAAAGAACACTGAAGCTTTCTTT. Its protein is CASSQRDRGGRKNTEAFF.

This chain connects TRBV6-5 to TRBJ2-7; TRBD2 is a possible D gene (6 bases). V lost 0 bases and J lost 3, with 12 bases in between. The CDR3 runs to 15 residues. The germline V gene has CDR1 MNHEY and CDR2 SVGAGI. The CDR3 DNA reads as TGTGCCAGCAGTTACTCGAGCCTTAGCGGCTACGAGCAGTACTTC. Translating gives CASSYSSLSGYEQYF.

This chain's CDR3 is CASSIDLPGVPGELFF. The CDR3 bases are TGTGCCAGTAGTATAGATTTACCGGGAGTCCCCGGGGAGCTGTTTTTT. The gene calls are TRBV19 and TRBJ2-2, with D perhaps TRBD2 (6 bases). The germline V and J ends were trimmed by 0 bases and 6 bases, with 14 bases remaining between them. Germline CDR1 is LNHDA and CDR2 is SQIVND (reference sequence). The CDR3 has 16 amino acids. Combining the CDR3 with reference TRBV19 and TRBJ2-2 gives the whole variable domain DGGITQSPKYLFRKEGQNVTLSCEQNLNHDAMYWYRQDPGQGLRLIYYSQIVNDFQKGDIAEGYSVSREKKESFPLTVTSAQKNPTAFYLCASSIDLPGVPGELFFGEGSRLTVL.

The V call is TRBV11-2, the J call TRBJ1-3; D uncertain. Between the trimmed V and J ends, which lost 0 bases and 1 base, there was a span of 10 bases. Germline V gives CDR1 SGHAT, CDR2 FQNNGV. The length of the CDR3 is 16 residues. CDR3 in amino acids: CASSLDGGRSGNTIYF. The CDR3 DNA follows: TGTGCCAGCAGCTTAGATGGAGGGAGATCTGGAAACACCATATATTTT.

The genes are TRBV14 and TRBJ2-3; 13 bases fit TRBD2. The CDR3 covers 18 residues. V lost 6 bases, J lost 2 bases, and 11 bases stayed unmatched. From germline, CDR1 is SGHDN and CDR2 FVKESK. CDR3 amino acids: CASSPTRGLAGSTDTQYF. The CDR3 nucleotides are TGTGCCAGCAGTCCTACCAGGGGACTAGCGGGATCCACAGATACGCAGTATTTT.

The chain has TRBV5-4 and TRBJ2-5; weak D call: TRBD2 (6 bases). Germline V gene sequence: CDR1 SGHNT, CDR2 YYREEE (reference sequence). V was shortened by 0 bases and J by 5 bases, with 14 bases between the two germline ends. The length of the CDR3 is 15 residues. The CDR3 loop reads CASSLVSGVEETQYF. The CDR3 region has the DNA TGTGCCAGCAGCTTGGTCTCGGGAGTGGAGGAGACCCAGTACTTC.

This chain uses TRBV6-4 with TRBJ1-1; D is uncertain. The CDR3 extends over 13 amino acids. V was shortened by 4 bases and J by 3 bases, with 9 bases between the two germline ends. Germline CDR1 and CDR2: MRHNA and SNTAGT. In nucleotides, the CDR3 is TGTGCCAGCAGTGCCCAGGTTCACACTGAAGCTTTCTTT. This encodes CASSAQVHTEAFF.

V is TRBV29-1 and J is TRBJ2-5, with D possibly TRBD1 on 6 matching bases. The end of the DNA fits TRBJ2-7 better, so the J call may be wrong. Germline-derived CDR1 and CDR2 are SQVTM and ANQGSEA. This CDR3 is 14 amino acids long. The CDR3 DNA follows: TGCAGCGGGAGCCGAGGGGGACATTCTTACGAGCAGTACTTC. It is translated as CSGSRGGHSYEQYF.

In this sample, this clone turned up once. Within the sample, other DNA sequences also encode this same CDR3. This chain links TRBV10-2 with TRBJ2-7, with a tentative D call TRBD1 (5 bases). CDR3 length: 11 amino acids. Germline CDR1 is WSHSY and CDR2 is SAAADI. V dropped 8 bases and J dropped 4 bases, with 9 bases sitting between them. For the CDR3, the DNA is TGCGCCAGCTCAGGGTCTTACGAGCAGTACTTC. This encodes CASSGSYEQYF.

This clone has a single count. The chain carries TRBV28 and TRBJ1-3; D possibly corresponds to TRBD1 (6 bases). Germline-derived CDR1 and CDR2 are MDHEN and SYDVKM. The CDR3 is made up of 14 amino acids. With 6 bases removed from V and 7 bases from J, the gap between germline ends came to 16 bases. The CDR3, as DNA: TGTGCCAGCAGCCCAACCACAGGGCGTAACACCATATATTTT. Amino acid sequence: CASSPTTGRNTIYF.